The clone carrying this T cell receptor (beta chain) has a count of ten or more. This CDR3 has 16 amino acids. The germline V gene has CDR1 MNHEY and CDR2 SMNVEV (reference sequence). V was clipped by 4 bases and J by 9 bases; unmatched bases: 17. This record comes from a study of T cells in Graves' hyperthyroidism and ophthalmopathy. Using RNA transcripts as the source, TCR beta CDR3 regions were amplified. TCR CDR3 underwent first-round RT-PCR with the HTBI primer set. TCRdb reprocessed the multiplex PCR reads with MiXCR, giving one entry per CDR3 protein. The sample lists over 400,000 distinct CDR3 sequences, about 15% occurring once.

The chain is built from TRBV27 and TRBJ2-5; 7 nucleotides agree with TRBD1. What was sequenced was blood. The sequence came from a man younger than 30 with Graves' ophthalmopathy. CDR3 sequence (DNA): TGTGCCAGCAGTTCAATAGGGGGACAGTTCGGCCAATCCCAGTACTTC. Its protein is CASSSIGGQFGQSQYF.